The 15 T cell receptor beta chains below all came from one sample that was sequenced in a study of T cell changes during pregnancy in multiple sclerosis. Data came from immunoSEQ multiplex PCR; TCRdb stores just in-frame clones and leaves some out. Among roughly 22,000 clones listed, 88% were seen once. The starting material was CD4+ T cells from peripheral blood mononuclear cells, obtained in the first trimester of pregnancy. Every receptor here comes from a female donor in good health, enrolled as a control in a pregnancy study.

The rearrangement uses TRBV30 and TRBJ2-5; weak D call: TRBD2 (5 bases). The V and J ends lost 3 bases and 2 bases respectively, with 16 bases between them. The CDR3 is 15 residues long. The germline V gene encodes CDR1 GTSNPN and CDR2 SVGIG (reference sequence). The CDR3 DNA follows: TGTGCCTGGAGCTCAGGCGGGCTACCTCAAGAGACCCAGTACTTC. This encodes CAWSSGGLPQETQYF.

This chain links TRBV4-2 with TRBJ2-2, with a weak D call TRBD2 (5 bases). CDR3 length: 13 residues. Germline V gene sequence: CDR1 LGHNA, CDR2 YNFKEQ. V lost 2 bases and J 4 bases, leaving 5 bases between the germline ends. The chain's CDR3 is CASSQTSTGELFF. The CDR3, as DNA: TGTGCCAGCAGCCAAACTAGCACCGGGGAGCTGTTTTTT.

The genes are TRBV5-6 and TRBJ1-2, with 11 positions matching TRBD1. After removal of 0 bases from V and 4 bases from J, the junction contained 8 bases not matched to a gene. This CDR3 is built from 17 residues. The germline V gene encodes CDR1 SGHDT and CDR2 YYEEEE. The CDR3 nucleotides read TGTGCCAGCAGCTTGGGGACAGGGGGCGGAAAAGTCTATGGCTACACCTTC. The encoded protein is CASSLGTGGGKVYGYTF.

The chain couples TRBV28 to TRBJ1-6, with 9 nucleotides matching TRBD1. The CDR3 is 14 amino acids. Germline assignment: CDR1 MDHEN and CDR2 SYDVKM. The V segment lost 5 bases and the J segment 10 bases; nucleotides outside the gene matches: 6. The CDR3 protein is CASSPGTGWSPLHF. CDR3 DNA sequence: TGTGCCAGCAGTCCCGGGACAGGGTGGTCACCCCTCCACTTT.

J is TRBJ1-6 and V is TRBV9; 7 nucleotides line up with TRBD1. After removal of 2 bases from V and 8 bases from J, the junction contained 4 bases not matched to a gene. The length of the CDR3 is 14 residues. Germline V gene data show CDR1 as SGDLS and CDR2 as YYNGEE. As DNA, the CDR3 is TGTGCCAGCAGCGTTACAGGGGCAGATTCACCCCTCCACTTT. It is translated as CASSVTGADSPLHF.

This CDR3 reads CASSPATGKDTQYF. The CDR3 nucleotides read TGTGCCAGCTCACCAGCCACAGGGAAAGATACGCAGTATTTT. The chain is built from TRBV18 and TRBJ2-3, with a tentative D call TRBD1 (6 bases). Germline assignment: CDR1 KGHSH and CDR2 LQKENI. This CDR3 spans 14 amino acids. V was cut by 2 bases and J by 5 bases, with 11 bases left in between.

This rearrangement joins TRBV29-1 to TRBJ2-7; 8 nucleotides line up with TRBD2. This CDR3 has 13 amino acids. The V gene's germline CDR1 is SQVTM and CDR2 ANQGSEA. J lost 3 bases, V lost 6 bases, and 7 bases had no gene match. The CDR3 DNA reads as TGCAGCGTGAGGGGCGGGAGGAACTACGAGCAGTACTTC. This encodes CSVRGGRNYEQYF.

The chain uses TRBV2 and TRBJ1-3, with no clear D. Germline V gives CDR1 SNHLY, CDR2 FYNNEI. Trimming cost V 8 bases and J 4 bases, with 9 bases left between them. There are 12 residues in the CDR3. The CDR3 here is CASSGEGNTIYF. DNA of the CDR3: TGTGCCAGCTCGGGAGAGGGAAACACCATATATTTT. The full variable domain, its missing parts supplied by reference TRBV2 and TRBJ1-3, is EPEVTQTPSHQVTQMGQEVILRCVPISNHLYFYWYRQILGQKVEFLVSFYNNEISEKSEIFDDQFSVERPDGSNFTLKIRSTKLEDSAMYFCASSGEGNTIYFGEGSWLTVV.

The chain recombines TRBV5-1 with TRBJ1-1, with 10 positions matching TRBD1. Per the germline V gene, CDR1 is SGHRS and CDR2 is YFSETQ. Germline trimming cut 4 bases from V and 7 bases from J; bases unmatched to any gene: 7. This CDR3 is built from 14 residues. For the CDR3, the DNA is TGCGCCAGCAGCCCGGACAGGGGGACCGGTGAAGCTTTCTTT. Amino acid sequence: CASSPDRGTGEAFF.

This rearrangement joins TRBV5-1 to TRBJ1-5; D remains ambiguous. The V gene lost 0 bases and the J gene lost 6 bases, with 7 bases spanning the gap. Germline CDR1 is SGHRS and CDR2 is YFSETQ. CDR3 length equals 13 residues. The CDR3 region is CASSLGQGQPQHF. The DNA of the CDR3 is TGCGCCAGCAGCTTGGGACAAGGTCAGCCCCAGCATTTT.

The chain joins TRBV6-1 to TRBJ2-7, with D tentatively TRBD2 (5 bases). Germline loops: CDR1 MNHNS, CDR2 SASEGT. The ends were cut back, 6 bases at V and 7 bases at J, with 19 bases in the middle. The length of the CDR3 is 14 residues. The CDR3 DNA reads TGTGCCAGCAGACGAGATTGGGAATCGGGAGAGCAGTACTTC. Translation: CASRRDWESGEQYF.

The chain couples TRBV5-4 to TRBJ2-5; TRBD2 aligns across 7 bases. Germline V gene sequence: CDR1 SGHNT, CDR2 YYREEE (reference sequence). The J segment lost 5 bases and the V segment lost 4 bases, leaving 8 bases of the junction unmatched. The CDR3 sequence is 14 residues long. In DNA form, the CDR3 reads TGTGCCAGCAGCCCTCTGGCGGGGGTGGAGACCCAGTACTTC. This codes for CASSPLAGVETQYF.

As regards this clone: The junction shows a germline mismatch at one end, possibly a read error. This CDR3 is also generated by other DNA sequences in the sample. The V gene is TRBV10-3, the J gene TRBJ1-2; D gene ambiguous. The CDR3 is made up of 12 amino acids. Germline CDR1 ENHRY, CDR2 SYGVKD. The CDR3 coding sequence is TGTGCCAGCGCCGGGTCGGTCTATGGCTACACCTTT. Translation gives CASAGSVYGYTF.

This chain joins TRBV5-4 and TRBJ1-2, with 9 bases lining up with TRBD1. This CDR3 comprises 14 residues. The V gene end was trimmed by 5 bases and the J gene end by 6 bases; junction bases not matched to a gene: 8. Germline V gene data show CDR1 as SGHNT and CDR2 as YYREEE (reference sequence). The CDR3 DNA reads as TGTGCCAGCAGTCCTGGGGACAGGGCTGATGGCTACACCTTC. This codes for CASSPGDRADGYTF.

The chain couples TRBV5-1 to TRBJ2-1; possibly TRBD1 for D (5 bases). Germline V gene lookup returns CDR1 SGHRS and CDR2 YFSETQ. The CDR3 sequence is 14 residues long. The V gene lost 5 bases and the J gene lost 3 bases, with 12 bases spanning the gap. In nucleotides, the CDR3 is TGCGCCAGCAGTCCTCCGACAGTCTACAATGAGCAGTTCTTC. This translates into CASSPPTVYNEQFF. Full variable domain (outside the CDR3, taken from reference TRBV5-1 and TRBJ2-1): KAGVTQTPRYLIKTRGQQVTLSCSPISGHRSVSWYQQTPGQGLQFLFEYFSETQRNKGNFPGRFSGRQFSNSRSEMNVSTLELGDSALYLCASSPPTVYNEQFFGPGTRLTVL.